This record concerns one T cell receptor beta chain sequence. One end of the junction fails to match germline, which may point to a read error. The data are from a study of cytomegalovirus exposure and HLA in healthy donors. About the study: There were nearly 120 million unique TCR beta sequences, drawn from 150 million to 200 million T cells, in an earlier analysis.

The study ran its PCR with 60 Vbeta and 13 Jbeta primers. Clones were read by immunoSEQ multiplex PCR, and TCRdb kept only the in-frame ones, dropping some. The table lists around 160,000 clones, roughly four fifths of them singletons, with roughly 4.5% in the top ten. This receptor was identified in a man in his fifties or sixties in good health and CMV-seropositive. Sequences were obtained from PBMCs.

The CDR3 DNA is TGTGCCAGCGGCGTCGGGACTAGCGGGAGGGAGACCCAGTACTTC. Translated: CASGVGTSGRETQYF. J is TRBJ2-5 and V is TRBV9; 15 bases map to TRBD2. The CDR3 consists of 15 residues. Germline V gene data show CDR1 as SGDLS and CDR2 as YYNGEE. Supplemented by reference TRBV9 and TRBJ2-5, the full variable domain reads DSGVTQTPKHLITATGQRVTLRCSPRSGDLSVYWYQQSLDQGLQFLIQYYNGEERAKGNILERFSAQQFPDLHSELNLSSLELGDSALYFCASGVGTSGRETQYFGPGTRLLVL.